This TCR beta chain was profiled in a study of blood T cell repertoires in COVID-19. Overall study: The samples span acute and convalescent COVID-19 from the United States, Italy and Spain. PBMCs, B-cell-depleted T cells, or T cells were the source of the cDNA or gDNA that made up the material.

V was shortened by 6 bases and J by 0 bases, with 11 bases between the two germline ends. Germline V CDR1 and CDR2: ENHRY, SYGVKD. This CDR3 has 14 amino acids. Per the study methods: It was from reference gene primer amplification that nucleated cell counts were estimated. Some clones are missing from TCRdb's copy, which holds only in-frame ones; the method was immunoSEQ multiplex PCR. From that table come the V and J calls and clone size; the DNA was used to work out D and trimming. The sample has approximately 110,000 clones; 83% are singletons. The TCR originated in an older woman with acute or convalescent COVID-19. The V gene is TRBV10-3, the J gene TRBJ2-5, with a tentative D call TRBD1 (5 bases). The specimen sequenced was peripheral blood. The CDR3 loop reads CAIREDTNQETQYF. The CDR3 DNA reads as TGTGCCATCAGAGAGGACACCAACCAAGAGACCCAGTACTTC.